This entry lists 18 T cell receptor beta chains sequenced from one sample in a study of blood T cell repertoires in COVID-19. Assay used: immunoSEQ multiplex PCR; TCRdb lists only in-frame clones, some missing. The table has 90,000 to 120,000 clones, 70% to 90% seen once. The material sequenced was PBMCs or T cells enriched from blood (not recorded which). The receptors here all came from a woman aged 45 to 65 who had recovered from COVID-19.

J is TRBJ2-1 and V is TRBV7-9; D is unclear. The CDR3 runs to 12 residues. Germline V gene lookup returns CDR1 SEHNR and CDR2 FQNEAQ (reference sequence). The V end was cut by 3 bases, the J end by 2 bases, with 2 bases between. The CDR3 DNA is TGTGCCAGCAGCTTCGCCTACAATGAGCAGTTCTTC. This sequence encodes CASSFAYNEQFF.

This clone came up once. The CDR3 is CASSDVTTYEQYF. The CDR3 nucleotides are TGCGCCAGCAGTGATGTGACAACCTACGAGCAGTACTTC. The chain carries TRBV10-1 and TRBJ2-7; no definite D call. Trimming removed 3 bases at V and 2 bases at J, with 8 bases between. The CDR3 has 13 residues. Germline-derived CDR1 and CDR2 are WNHNN and SYGVQD (reference sequence).

The chain recombines TRBV4-1 with TRBJ1-2, with D uncertain. This CDR3 region has 17 residues. Germline V gives CDR1 MGHRA, CDR2 YSYEKL. The germline V and J ends were trimmed by 3 bases and 7 bases, with 24 bases remaining between them. The CDR3 DNA sequence: TGCGCCAGCAGCCAGCCCGCCCAACGAAGAGACCTAGGTGGCTACACCTTC. It is translated as CASSQPAQRRDLGGYTF.

V usage is TRBV14 and J usage is TRBJ1-1, with a possible D match to TRBD1 (6 bases). Trimming took off 4 bases at V and 1 base at J, with 16 bases between the two ends. The CDR3 extends over 16 amino acids. CDR1 SGHDN and CDR2 FVKESK come from the germline V gene. CDR3 DNA: TGTGCCAGCAGCCTTAATCGACAGGAAGCGAACACTGAAGCTTTCTTT. It is translated as CASSLNRQEANTEAFF.

The rearrangement joins TRBV6-5 to TRBJ1-5; 8 bases fit TRBD1. Per the germline V gene, CDR1 is MNHEY and CDR2 is SVGAGI. V gave up 5 bases and J gave up 0 bases; unmatched junction bases: 3. The CDR3 is made up of 15 amino acids. The CDR3 region is CASSSQGASNQPQHF. The CDR3 coding sequence is TGTGCCAGCAGTAGTCAGGGGGCTAGCAATCAGCCCCAGCATTTT.

The CDR3 region is CASSFRGSNQPQHF. CDR3 in DNA: TGTGCCAGCAGTTTCCGGGGTAGCAATCAGCCCCAGCATTTT. J is TRBJ1-5 and V is TRBV28; no definite D call. Germline V lookup: CDR1 MDHEN, CDR2 SYDVKM. The V and J ends lost 3 bases and 0 bases respectively, with 6 bases between them. CDR3 length: 14 amino acids.

The chain is built from TRBV5-1 and TRBJ1-2; D is possibly TRBD1 (6 bases). Germline lookup yields CDR1 SGHRS and CDR2 YFSETQ. V was cut by 7 bases and J by 6 bases, with 16 bases left in between. The CDR3 extends over 13 amino acids. CDR3 sequence (DNA): TGCGCCAGCTCCTACCGGGACATGAATGGCTACACCTTC. This sequence encodes CASSYRDMNGYTF.

This chain uses TRBV5-1 with TRBJ2-5, with TRBD2 matching over 12 bases. CDR3 size: 16 residues. With V trimmed by 2 bases and J by 4 bases, 6 bases remained unmatched. The germline CDR1 and CDR2 sequences are SGHRS and YFSETQ. CDR3 protein: CASSFLGLAGRETQYF. The CDR3 DNA reads as TGCGCCAGCAGCTTCCTCGGACTAGCGGGAAGAGAGACCCAGTACTTC.

The J gene is TRBJ1-5, the V gene TRBV6-1, with a tentative D call TRBD1 (5 bases). V was shortened by 2 bases and J by 3 bases, with 11 bases between the two germline ends. This CDR3 spans 15 amino acids. CDR1 is MNHNS, CDR2 SASEGT, per germline. Written as DNA, the CDR3 is TGTGCCAGCAGTGAATGGGCAGGGAACAATCAGCCCCAGCATTTT. Protein sequence: CASSEWAGNNQPQHF.

This chain uses TRBV21-1 with TRBJ2-2; the DNA was not used to check the table's D call, TRBD1. TRBV21-1 is recorded as a pseudogene. CDR3 length: 21 amino acids. The CDR3 loop reads CASSKVRDKCFYKPNTGELFF. CDR3 DNA: TGTGCCAGCAGCAAGGTGCGAGACAAATGCTTTTATAAACCGAACACCGGGGAGCTGTTTTTT.

The chain uses TRBV7-9 and TRBJ2-5, with D unclear. Germline loops: CDR1 SEHNR, CDR2 FQNEAQ (reference sequence). This CDR3 region has 17 residues. Trimming took 0 bases from V and 2 from J, leaving 16 bases between them. This CDR3 is CASSLAGSGVRQETQYF. CDR3 sequence (DNA): TGTGCCAGCAGCTTAGCAGGTTCCGGAGTTAGACAAGAGACCCAGTACTTC.

This clone was picked up a small number of times. The chain has TRBV7-9 and TRBJ1-2; D gene unclear. The germline V gene has CDR1 SEHNR and CDR2 FQNEAQ (reference sequence). V shed 5 bases and J shed 4 bases, with 20 bases lying between them. The CDR3 has 16 amino acids. The CDR3 loop is CASSKTLITTSYGYTF. CDR3 nucleotide sequence: TGTGCCAGCAGCAAGACCCTCATCACGACTTCCTATGGCTACACCTTC.

V gene TRBV2 combines with J gene TRBJ1-5, with TRBD1 matching 8 bases. With 6 bases clipped from V and 4 bases from J, the junction kept 5 bases outside the gene matches. Germline V CDR1 and CDR2: SNHLY, FYNNEI. The length of the CDR3 is 14 residues. The CDR3 DNA sequence: TGTGCCAGCAGCGACAGGGGTATGAATCAGCCCCAGCATTTT. Protein sequence: CASSDRGMNQPQHF. Complete variable domain (other parts from reference TRBV2 and TRBJ1-5): EPEVTQTPSHQVTQMGQEVILRCVPISNHLYFYWYRQILGQKVEFLVSFYNNEISEKSEIFDDQFSVERPDGSNFTLKIRSTKLEDSAMYFCASSDRGMNQPQHFGDGTRLSIL.

The rearrangement joins TRBV7-9 to TRBJ2-5; 10 positions agree with TRBD2. The V and J ends lost 5 bases and 4 bases, in that order; junction bases with no gene match: 13. The germline V gene encodes CDR1 SEHNR and CDR2 FQNEAQ (reference sequence). The CDR3 loop spans 17 amino acids. The CDR3 coding sequence is TGTGCCAGCAGCCGGACTAGCGGTTTAGCACGGGGAGAGACCCAGTACTTC. As protein: CASSRTSGLARGETQYF.

The genes are TRBV7-2 and TRBJ1-5; possible D gene TRBD1, 5 bases. The V end lost 4 bases, the J end lost 7 bases, and 11 bases lay between the germline ends. CDR1 is SGHTA, CDR2 FQGNSA, per germline. The CDR3 runs to 13 residues. DNA of the CDR3: TGTGCCAGCAGCTATCGGAGGGGACAGCCCCAGCATTTT. Translation gives CASSYRRGQPQHF.

The rearrangement uses TRBV19 and TRBJ1-4; D is unresolved. This CDR3 has 12 amino acids. The germline V gene encodes CDR1 LNHDA and CDR2 SQIVND (reference sequence). V lost 1 base, J lost 6 bases, and 3 bases lay in between. DNA of the CDR3: TGTGCCAGTAGTATAGGGCATGAAAAACTGTTTTTT. Its protein is CASSIGHEKLFF.

The V and J genes are TRBV6-5 and TRBJ1-1; D unresolved. CDR3 length equals 13 residues. V was pared by 2 bases and J by 1 base, with 5 bases between. Per germline, CDR1 MNHEY and CDR2 SVGAGI. The chain's CDR3 is CASSYGRNTEAFF. The CDR3 coding sequence is TGTGCCAGCAGTTACGGCAGGAACACTGAAGCTTTCTTT.

This chain uses TRBV5-4 with TRBJ2-3; tentatively, D is TRBD1 (6 bases). The CDR3 sequence is 16 residues long. The V and J ends lost 4 bases and 2 bases respectively, with 17 bases between them. The germline V gene encodes CDR1 SGHNT and CDR2 YYREEE (reference sequence). The CDR3 loop is CASSRDINLVTDTQYF. In nucleotides, the CDR3 is TGTGCCAGCAGCCGGGACATAAATCTAGTCACAGATACGCAGTATTTT.